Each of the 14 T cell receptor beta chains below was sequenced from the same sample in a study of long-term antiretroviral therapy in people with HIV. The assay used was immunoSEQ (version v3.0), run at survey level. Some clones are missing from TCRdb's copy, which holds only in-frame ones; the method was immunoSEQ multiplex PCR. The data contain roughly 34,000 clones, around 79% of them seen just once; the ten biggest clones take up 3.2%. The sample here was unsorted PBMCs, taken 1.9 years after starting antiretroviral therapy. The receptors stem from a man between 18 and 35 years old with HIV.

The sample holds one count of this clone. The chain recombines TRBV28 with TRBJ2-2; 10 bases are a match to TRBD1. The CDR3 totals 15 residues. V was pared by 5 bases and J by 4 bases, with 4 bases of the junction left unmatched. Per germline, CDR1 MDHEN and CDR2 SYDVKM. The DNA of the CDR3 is TGTGCCAGCAGTCCCGGGACAGGGGCCACCGGGGAGCTGTTTTTT. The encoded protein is CASSPGTGATGELFF.

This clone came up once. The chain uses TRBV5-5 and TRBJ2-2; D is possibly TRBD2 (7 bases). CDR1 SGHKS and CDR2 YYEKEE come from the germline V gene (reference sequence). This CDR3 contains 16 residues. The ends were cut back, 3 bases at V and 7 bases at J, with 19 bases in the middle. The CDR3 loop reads CASSYSLGGGLGELFF. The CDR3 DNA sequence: TGTGCCAGCAGCTATAGCCTGGGGGGGGGCCTCGGGGAGCTGTTTTTT.

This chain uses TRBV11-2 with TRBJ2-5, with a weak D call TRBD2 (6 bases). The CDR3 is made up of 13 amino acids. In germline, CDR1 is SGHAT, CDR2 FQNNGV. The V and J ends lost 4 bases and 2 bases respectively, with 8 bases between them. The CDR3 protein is CASSSGLQETQYF. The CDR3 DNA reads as TGTGCCAGCAGCTCGGGACTTCAAGAGACCCAGTACTTC.

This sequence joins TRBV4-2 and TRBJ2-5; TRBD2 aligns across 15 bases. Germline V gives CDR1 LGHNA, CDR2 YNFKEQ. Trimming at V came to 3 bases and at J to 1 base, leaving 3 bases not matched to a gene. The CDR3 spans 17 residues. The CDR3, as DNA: TGTGCCAGCAGCCAGGGGACTAGCGGGGGGACCCAAGAGACCCAGTACTTC. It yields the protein CASSQGTSGGTQETQYF.

CDR3 amino acids: CASSLDREAFF. CDR3 DNA: TGTGCCAGCAGCCTGGACAGGGAGGCTTTCTTT. This rearrangement joins TRBV11-3 to TRBJ1-1; TRBD1 agrees at 8 bases. Germline V gives CDR1 SGHNT, CDR2 YENEEA. V lost 5 bases, J lost 11 bases, and 4 bases stayed unmatched. The CDR3 length is 11 residues.

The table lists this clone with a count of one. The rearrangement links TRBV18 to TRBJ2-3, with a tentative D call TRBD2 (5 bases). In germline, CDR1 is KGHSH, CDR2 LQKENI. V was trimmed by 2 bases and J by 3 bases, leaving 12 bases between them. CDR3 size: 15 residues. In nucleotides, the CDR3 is TGTGCCAGCTCACCAGAGAGGACGGGGACAGATACGCAGTATTTT. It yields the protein CASSPERTGTDTQYF.

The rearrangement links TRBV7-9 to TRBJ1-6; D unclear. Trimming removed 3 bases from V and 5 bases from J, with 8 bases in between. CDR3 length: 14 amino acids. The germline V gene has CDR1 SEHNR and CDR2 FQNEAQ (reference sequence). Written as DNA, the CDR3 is TGTGCCAGCAGCTTGGCGCGGCATAATTCACCCCTCCACTTT. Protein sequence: CASSLARHNSPLHF.

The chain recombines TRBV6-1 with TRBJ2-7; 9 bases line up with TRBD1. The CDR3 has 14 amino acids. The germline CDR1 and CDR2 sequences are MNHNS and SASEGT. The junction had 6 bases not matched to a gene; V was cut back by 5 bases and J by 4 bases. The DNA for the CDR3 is TGTGCCAGCAGTCCTGGACAGGGGTTATACGAGCAGTACTTC. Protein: CASSPGQGLYEQYF.

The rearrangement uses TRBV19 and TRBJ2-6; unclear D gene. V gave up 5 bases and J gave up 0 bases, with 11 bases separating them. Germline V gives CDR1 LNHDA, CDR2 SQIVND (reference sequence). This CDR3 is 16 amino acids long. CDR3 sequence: CASSALLSSGANVLTF. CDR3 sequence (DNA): TGTGCCAGTAGTGCATTACTCAGCTCTGGGGCCAACGTCCTGACTTTC.

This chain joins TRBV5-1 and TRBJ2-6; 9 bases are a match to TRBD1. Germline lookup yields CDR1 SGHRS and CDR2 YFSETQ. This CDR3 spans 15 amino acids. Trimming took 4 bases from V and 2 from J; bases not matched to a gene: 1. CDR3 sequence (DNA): TGCGCCAGCAGCAGGACAGGGGCTGGGGCCAACGTCCTGACTTTC. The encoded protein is CASSRTGAGANVLTF.

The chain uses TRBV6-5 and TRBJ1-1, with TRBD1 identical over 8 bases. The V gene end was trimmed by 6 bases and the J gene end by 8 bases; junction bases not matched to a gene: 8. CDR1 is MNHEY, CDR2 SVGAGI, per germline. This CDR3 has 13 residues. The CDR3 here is CASSRTGLAEAFF. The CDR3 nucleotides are TGTGCCAGCAGCCGGACAGGGCTTGCCGAAGCTTTCTTT.

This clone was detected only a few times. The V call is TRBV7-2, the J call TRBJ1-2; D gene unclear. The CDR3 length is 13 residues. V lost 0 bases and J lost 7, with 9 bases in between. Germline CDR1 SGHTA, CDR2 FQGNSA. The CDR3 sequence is CASSLALRGGYTF. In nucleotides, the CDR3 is TGTGCCAGCAGCTTAGCGCTTCGGGGTGGCTACACCTTC.

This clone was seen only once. The CDR3 reads CAISGEQPSVEAFF. As DNA, the CDR3 is TGTGCCATCAGTGGGGAACAGCCTTCGGTCGAAGCTTTCTTT. The chain couples TRBV10-3 to TRBJ1-1; D not certain. This CDR3 is built from 14 residues. Germline loops: CDR1 ENHRY, CDR2 SYGVKD. Trimming left V 4 bases short and J 8 bases short, with 17 bases between.

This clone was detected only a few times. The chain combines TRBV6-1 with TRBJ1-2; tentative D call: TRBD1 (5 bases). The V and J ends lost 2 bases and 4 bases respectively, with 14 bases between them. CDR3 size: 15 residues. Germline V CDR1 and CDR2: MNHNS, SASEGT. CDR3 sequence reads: CASSESAGSSYGYTF. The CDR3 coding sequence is TGTGCCAGCAGTGAATCCGCAGGGTCTTCCTATGGCTACACCTTC.